There are a few counts of the clone carrying this T cell receptor beta chain. Its antigen is not known. With a much larger clone just one base away, this may be a read error. This sample was included in a study of T cells in Graves' hyperthyroidism and ophthalmopathy. On the study more broadly: Blood was drawn when the patient was first diagnosed and still untreated.

Study-wide results and caveats: Most expanded thyroid clonotypes above 0.001 also appeared in blood.

Amplified TCR beta CDR3 regions derived from RNA transcripts. The HTBI primer set was used in a first-round RT-PCR of the TCR CDR3. TCRdb reprocessed the multiplex PCR reads with MiXCR, giving one entry per CDR3 protein. The sample consists of hundreds of thousands of distinct CDR3 sequences, 35% of them appearing once. This CDR3 is built from 13 residues. CDR1 is SQVTM and CDR2 is ANQGSEA in the germline V gene. Trimming removed 5 bases from V and 6 bases from J; junction bases left unmatched: 6. Graves' hyperthyroidism is called stable when ophthalmopathy does not progress within 18 months. The clonotype originates from a woman aged 40 to 50 with Graves' hyperthyroidism. Sample: blood. The chain combines TRBV29-1 with TRBJ1-5; 8 nucleotides match TRBD1. The CDR3 protein is CSVRTGSSQPQHF. DNA for the CDR3: TGCAGCGTTAGGACAGGGTCTTCTCAGCCCCAGCATTTT.